This T cell receptor (beta chain) appears in the sequencing data of a study of STAT3 mutations in large granular lymphocyte leukemia. In the study overall: Roughly half the longitudinally sequenced T-LGLL patients had canonical STAT3 mutations.

Findings of the study overall: In several patients, dominant TCR clone burden exceeded STAT3 mutant burden. At least one immunodominant TCR beta clonotype appeared in every T-cell large granular lymphocyte leukemia patient. Clonal expansion was inferred from other time points because no sample existed at each clone's first appearance.

About 40,000 productive templates were obtained per sample on average. Profiled with immunoSEQ multiplex PCR; TCRdb holds only in-frame clones, not every one. The repertoire includes 6,500 to 9,500 clones, about four fifths of them detected once, and roughly 25% sits in the top ten. As for this clone: Its cognate antigen is unknown.

V lost 1 base and J lost 4; bases outside the gene matches: 4. CDR1 is GTSNPN, CDR2 SVGIG, per germline (reference sequence). CDR3 length equals 14 residues. This clonotype was sampled from a woman between 40 and 50 years old with T-cell large granular lymphocyte leukemia. Some clones in this sample may be carry-over from other donors' samples. This sequence joins TRBV30 and TRBJ2-7, with 10 bases fitting TRBD1. The sequencing sample was made of peripheral blood mononuclear cells. The CDR3 loop is CAWSGGQGLYEQYF. In nucleotides, the CDR3 is TGTGCCTGGAGTGGGGGACAGGGGTTATACGAGCAGTACTTC.